Listed below are T cell receptor beta chains from one sample, sequenced in a study of blood T cell repertoires in COVID-19. Sequencing used immunoSEQ multiplex PCR; TCRdb keeps in-frame clones, though not all of them. The sample lists around 300,000 clones; approximately 88% were seen once. Sequences were obtained from peripheral blood. These receptors were collected from a man aged 50-60 years with acute or convalescent COVID-19. Both conserved end residues are part of each CDR3. The order of the fields is clone size, D gene, J gene, V gene, CDR3 length, CDR3 DNA, CDR3 protein. The D gene is left open where the match is weak. The size field is filled for only some rows; it gives once, few, many or a size class.

- TRBD1 TRBJ1-1 TRBV5-1 15 TGCGCCAGCAGTTTGACCGGGACAGGGAACACTGAAGCTTTCTTT CASSLTGTGNTEAFF
- - TRBJ1-2 TRBV5-5 15 TGTGCCAGCAGCTTGGCTGGTAGGAGATCCTATGGCTACACCTTC CASSLAGRRSYGYTF
- - TRBJ2-7 TRBV2 14 TGTGCCAGCCTTGACCAGGGCCTCTCCTACGAGCAGTACTTC CASLDQGLSYEQYF
- TRBD1 TRBJ2-7 TRBV27 17 TGTGCCAGCAGTTTTGTTGGGACAGAGGATAGCTCCTACGAGCAGTACTTC CASSFVGTEDSSYEQYF
- TRBD2 TRBJ2-1 TRBV4-2 15 TGTGCCAGCAGCCAACCCTCGGGGGGCTACAATGAGCAGTTCTTC CASSQPSGGYNEQFF
- - TRBJ1-4 TRBV11-2 14 TGTGCCAGCAGCTTAGGGCTTAATAATGAAAAACTGTTTTTT CASSLGLNNEKLFF
few - TRBJ1-2 TRBV12-3/TRBV12-4 12 TGTGCCAGCACCTCCCCAGGGGCGGGCTACACCTTC CASTSPGAGYTF
- TRBD2 TRBJ2-5 TRBV5-1 16 TGCGCCAGCAGCTTGGGACTAGCGGGGGGGCAAGAGACCCAGTACTTC CASSLGLAGGQETQYF
once - TRBJ1-1 TRBV6-5 14 TGTGCCAGCAGGTGGGGGACTGGGAACACTGAAGCTTTCTTT CASRWGTGNTEAFF
- - TRBJ1-2 TRBV9 15 TGTGCCAGCAGCGGAGGGCCAGTGCCTGGCGGTGGCTACACCTTC CASSGGPVPGGGYTF
- TRBD2 TRBJ2-5 TRBV12-5 17 TGTGCTAGTGGTCCCGGAACCCGCGGGGGGCCGCAAGAGACCCAGTACTTC CASGPGTRGGPQETQYF
- - TRBJ2-1 TRBV7-9 13 TGTGCCAGCGTCCCGGTTAGTTCCAATGAGCAGTTCTTC CASVPVSSNEQFF
- - TRBJ2-1 TRBV11-3 15 TGTGCCAGCAGCTTAGGAGGGTATCGCAGCAATGAGCAGTTCTTC CASSLGGYRSNEQFF
- TRBD1 TRBJ2-2 TRBV11-2 15 TGTGCCAGCAGACACGGACAGGGGAACACCGGGGAGCTGTTTTTT CASRHGQGNTGELFF
- - TRBJ1-1 TRBV18 13 TGTGCCAGCTCCAAGACAGTGAACACTGAAGCTTTCTTT CASSKTVNTEAFF
- - TRBJ2-5 TRBV18 15 TGTGCCAGCTCCCCAGGGCAGATCGCCCAAGAGACCCAGTACTTC CASSPGQIAQETQYF
- TRBD1 TRBJ1-5 TRBV18 16 TGTGCCAGCTCTTATCAGGGGGCGCAGATCAATCAGCCCCAGCATTTT CASSYQGAQINQPQHF
- TRBD2 TRBJ2-5 TRBV19 16 TGTGCCAGTAGTATAGGACGGGGGGGCCCGTTGGAGACCCAGTACTTC CASSIGRGGPLETQYF
- - TRBJ1-1 TRBV5-1 14 TGCGCCAGCAGTATGGGCCAGAGAACTTCTGAAGCTTTCTTT CASSMGQRTSEAFF
- - TRBJ2-1 TRBV7-7 16 TGTGCTAGCAGCCCCTCGACGGCGGGGCTATACAATGAGCAGTTCTTC CASSPSTAGLYNEQFF
- TRBD1 TRBJ1-4 TRBV4-2 16 TGTGCCAGCAGCCAAGTACAGGGGGAAGGCAATGAAAAACTGTTTTTT CASSQVQGEGNEKLFF
- - TRBJ1-5 TRBV7-2 13 TGTGCCGGCGGGTCTGCACCTAATCAGCCCCAGCATTTT CAGGSAPNQPQHF
- - TRBJ1-2 TRBV5-1 14 TGCGCCAGCAGCCCCAGGGGCGGGGGAGGTGGCTACACCTTC CASSPRGGGGGYTF
- - TRBJ2-7 TRBV10-3 15 TGTGCCATCAGTGACGGGGGAACAAGCTCCTACGAGCAGTACTTC CAISDGGTSSYEQYF
few - TRBJ1-5 TRBV20-1 13 TGCAGTGCTAGTCCGGTCCTAAATCAGCCCCAGCATTTT CSASPVLNQPQHF
- - TRBJ1-2 TRBV12-3/TRBV12-4 12 TGTGCCAGCACGATGGGAGGGTATGGCTACACCTTC CASTMGGYGYTF
- - TRBJ2-3 TRBV11-3 13 TGTGCCAGCAGCAGGGGTGAAACAGATACGCAGTATTTT CASSRGETDTQYF
- - TRBJ1-2 TRBV27 15 TGTGCCAGCAGTTTATCTTGGACAGACTTCTATGGCTACACCTTC CASSLSWTDFYGYTF
- TRBD2 TRBJ2-3 TRBV2 16 TGTGCCAGCAGTGTAGGGCTAGCGGGGCCCACAGATACGCAGTATTTT CASSVGLAGPTDTQYF
once - TRBJ1-6 TRBV19 15 TGTGCCAGTAGTATAGGGCAGGAATATAATTCACCCCTCCACTTT CASSIGQEYNSPLHF
- TRBD1 TRBJ1-5 TRBV24-1 13 TGTGCCACCAGTGCCCTGACAGGGGACCCCCAGCATTTT CATSALTGDPQHF
- TRBD2 TRBJ2-2 TRBV11-2 16 TGTGCCAGCAGCCCCCGAGCGGGGGCCGGTGGCGGGGAGCTGTTTTTT CASSPRAGAGGGELFF
once TRBD1 TRBJ2-7 TRBV6-5 12 TGTGCCAGCAGTTATACAGGGGGCGAGCAGTACTTC CASSYTGGEQYF
- - TRBJ2-1 TRBV27 13 TGTGCCAGCAGTTTCCTTAGGGGGAATGAGCAGTTCTTC CASSFLRGNEQFF
- - TRBJ1-3 TRBV2 18 TGTGCCAGCAGCCGAGTAGGCTTTGACAGCAACTCTGGAAACACCATATATTTT CASSRVGFDSNSGNTIYF
- - TRBJ2-2 TRBV7-2 15 TGTGCCAGCACTGGCGGACTCTCGAACACCGGGGAGCTGTTTTTT CASTGGLSNTGELFF
- - TRBJ2-2 TRBV5-4 16 TGTGCCAGCAGCTTGGGGGGCCAGGGAATCACCGGGGAGCTGTTTTTT CASSLGGQGITGELFF
- TRBD1 TRBJ1-2 TRBV15 14 TGTGCCACCAACCCGGACAGGGTTAACTATGGCTACACCTTC CATNPDRVNYGYTF
- TRBD2 TRBJ2-1 TRBV5-1 15 TGCGCCAGCAGCGCGGGACTAGCGGGGGTCAATGAGCAGTTCTTC CASSAGLAGVNEQFF
- TRBD1 TRBJ1-3 TRBV18 16 TGTGCCAGCTCACCAACCGCCGGGACAGTCGGAAACACCATATATTTT CASSPTAGTVGNTIYF
- TRBD1 TRBJ2-5 TRBV5-1 13 TGCGCCAGCAGCAGGACAGGTGGAGAGACCCAGTACTTC CASSRTGGETQYF
- - TRBJ1-1 TRBV5-6 14 TGTGCCAGCAGCTTGGACAGTATGAACACTGAAGCTTTCTTT CASSLDSMNTEAFF
- - TRBJ2-7 TRBV30 13 TGTGCCTGGAGTGCGGACACCGCCGACGAGCAGTACTTC CAWSADTADEQYF